This T cell receptor beta chain came from a study of blood T cell repertoires in COVID-19. The wider study: Sites in the United States, Italy and Spain provided acute and convalescent COVID-19 samples. In each case, the material was cDNA or gDNA derived from T cells, B-cell-depleted T cells, or PBMCs.

From germline, CDR1 is MDHEN and CDR2 SYDVKM. The ends lost 4 bases at V and 3 bases at J; junction bases unmatched: 4. This CDR3 is 15 amino acids long. Original analysis: From reference gene primer amplification, estimates of nucleated cell counts were derived. The data were produced by immunoSEQ multiplex PCR, yet TCRdb's version contains in-frame clones alone and is incomplete. Clone size and V and J calls were adopted from that table, with D and trimming inferred from the DNA. The table records about 72,000 clones, about nine tenths of them present only once. This TCR came from a man aged 70 or older with active or convalescent COVID-19. This chain uses TRBV28 with TRBJ2-2; 8 bases fit TRBD1. The sequenced sample consisted of peripheral blood. In DNA form, the CDR3 reads TGTGCCAGCAGTTCGCCGGGACAGGACACCGGGGAGCTGTTTTTT. Its protein is CASSSPGQDTGELFF.